Given below is one T cell receptor beta chain in context. Its antigen is not identified. These data are taken from a study of cytomegalovirus exposure and HLA in healthy donors. Notes on the study in general: In vitro confirmation showed three CMV-associated chains to be CMV antigen specific.

PCR primers comprised 60 Vbeta and 13 Jbeta primers. Repertoires were generated with immunoSEQ multiplex PCR, while TCRdb's copy carries only in-frame clones and drops some. The sample shows roughly 200,000 clones, roughly 85% of them seen only once. It was healthy bone marrow donors who served as donors. CDR3 length equals 15 residues. Germline CDR1 and CDR2: GTSNPN and SVGIG (reference sequence). Losses at the gene ends were 0 bases for V and 6 bases for J; bases not matched to a gene: 8. Sequenced sample: PBMCs. The J gene is TRBJ2-1, the V gene TRBV30; 7 bases align to TRBD2. This clonotype originated in a woman aged 45-65 years in good health and CMV-seronegative. CDR3 DNA: TGTGCCTGGAGTGTAGGAGGGAGGGCCGTCAATGAGCAGTTCTTC. Protein sequence: CAWSVGGRAVNEQFF.